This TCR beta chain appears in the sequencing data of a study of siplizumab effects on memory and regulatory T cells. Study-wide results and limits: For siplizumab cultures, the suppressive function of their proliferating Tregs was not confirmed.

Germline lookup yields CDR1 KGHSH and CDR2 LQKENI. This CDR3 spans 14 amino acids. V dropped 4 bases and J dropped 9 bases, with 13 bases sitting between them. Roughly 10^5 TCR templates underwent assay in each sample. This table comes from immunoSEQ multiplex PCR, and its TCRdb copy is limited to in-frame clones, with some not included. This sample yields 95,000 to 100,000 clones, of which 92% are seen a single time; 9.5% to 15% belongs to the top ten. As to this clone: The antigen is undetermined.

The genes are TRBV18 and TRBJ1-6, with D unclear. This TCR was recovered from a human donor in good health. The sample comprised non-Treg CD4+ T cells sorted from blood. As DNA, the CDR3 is TGTGCCAGCTCACGAGACTCAAGGAGTTCACCCCTCCACTTT. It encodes CASSRDSRSSPLHF.